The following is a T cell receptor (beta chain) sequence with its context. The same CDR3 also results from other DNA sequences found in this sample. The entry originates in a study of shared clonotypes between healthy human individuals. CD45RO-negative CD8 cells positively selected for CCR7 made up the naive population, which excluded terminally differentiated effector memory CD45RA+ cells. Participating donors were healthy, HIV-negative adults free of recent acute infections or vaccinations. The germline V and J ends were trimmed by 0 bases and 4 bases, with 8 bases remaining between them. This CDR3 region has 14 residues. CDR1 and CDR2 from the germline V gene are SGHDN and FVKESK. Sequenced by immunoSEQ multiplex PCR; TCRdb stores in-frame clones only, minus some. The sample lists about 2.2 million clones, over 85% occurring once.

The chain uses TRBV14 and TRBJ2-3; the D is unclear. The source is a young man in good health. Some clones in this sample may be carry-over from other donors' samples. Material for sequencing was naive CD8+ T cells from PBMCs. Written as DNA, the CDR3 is TGTGCCAGCAGCCAAGAGGCCACATCAGATACGCAGTATTTT. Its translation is CASSQEATSDTQYF.